The sequence of this T cell receptor beta chain was determined in a study of cytomegalovirus exposure and HLA in healthy donors. Primers: 60 Vbeta forward and 13 Jbeta reverse. Produced via immunoSEQ multiplex PCR; TCRdb's table is partial and in-frame only. Counted here are 130,000 to 150,000 clones, 80% to 90% occurring once; the ten biggest clones make up 4% to 4.5%. For this clone: Its specificity is unknown.

Per germline, CDR1 SGHAT and CDR2 FQNNGV. V was clipped by 1 base and J by 5 bases, with 12 bases between them. This CDR3 comprises 14 residues. Study-level findings and limits: A later analysis found common viral pathogens apparently linked to several of the most significant clusters.

The chain employs TRBV11-2 and TRBJ2-7; D is unclear. The clonotype comes from a woman in her forties in good health and CMV-seropositive. The specimen was PBMCs. CDR3 amino acids: CASSLGLRSDEQYF. The CDR3 coding sequence is TGTGCCAGCAGCTTAGGACTCCGTTCCGACGAGCAGTACTTC.